The 26 T cell receptor beta chains below all came from one sample that was sequenced in a study of cytomegalovirus exposure and HLA in healthy donors. In the PCR, 60 Vbeta and 13 Jbeta primers were used. This table comes from immunoSEQ multiplex PCR, and its TCRdb copy is limited to in-frame clones, with some not included. The profile shows about 180,000 clones, 70% to 80% of them singletons. The sample comprised PBMCs. The receptors derive from a man in his sixties in good health and CMV-seronegative.

The chain links TRBV7-2 to TRBJ2-7; maybe TRBD1 (5 bases). The CDR3 runs to 14 residues. V was shortened by 5 bases and J by 0 bases, with 11 bases between the two germline ends. Germline CDR1 is SGHTA and CDR2 is FQGNSA. In DNA form, the CDR3 reads TGTGCCAGCAGCCCTGACAGCCTCTCCTACGAGCAGTACTTC. Protein sequence: CASSPDSLSYEQYF.

This clone was seen a few times. DNA for the CDR3: TGTGCCAGCAGCTTACGCGGGAGAGGAACCAGGGAGACCCAGTACTTC. This codes for CASSLRGRGTRETQYF. V and J are TRBV13 and TRBJ2-5, with 7 bases matching TRBD2. The CDR3 has 16 residues. J lost 5 bases, V lost 2 bases, and 11 bases had no gene match. Germline CDR1 reads PRHDT; CDR2 reads FYEKMQ (reference sequence).

The chain combines TRBV10-3 with TRBJ2-3; a possible D gene is TRBD1 (5 bases). Germline V gene data show CDR1 as ENHRY and CDR2 as SYGVKD. The CDR3 length is 15 residues. Trimming cost V 4 bases and J 3 bases, with 14 bases left between them. CDR3 protein: CAISALGQGTDTQYF. CDR3 nucleotide sequence: TGTGCCATCAGTGCCCTAGGGCAGGGTACAGATACGCAGTATTTT.

This sequence joins TRBV4-2 and TRBJ1-2, with TRBD1 identical over 8 bases. The germline V gene encodes CDR1 LGHNA and CDR2 YNFKEQ. This CDR3 has 16 amino acids. With V trimmed by 0 bases and J by 5 bases, 8 bases remained unmatched. CDR3 loop: CASSQEGGRGLYGYTF. DNA of the CDR3: TGTGCCAGCAGCCAAGAAGGGGGCAGGGGGCTTTATGGCTACACCTTC.

This chain connects TRBV10-3 to TRBJ2-5; TRBD1 agrees at 7 bases. The junction had 7 bases not matched to a gene; V was cut back by 0 bases and J by 3 bases. The length of the CDR3 is 16 residues. Germline assignment: CDR1 ENHRY and CDR2 SYGVKD. The CDR3 loop reads CAISESVTGRKETQYF. The CDR3 DNA reads TGTGCCATCAGTGAGTCTGTGACAGGGCGAAAAGAGACCCAGTACTTC.

This clone was detected only once. The chain uses TRBV7-7 and TRBJ2-3, with no clear D. Between the trimmed V and J ends, which lost 3 bases and 0 bases, there was a span of 10 bases. Germline CDR1 and CDR2: SSHAT and FNYEAQ (reference sequence). This CDR3 spans 15 amino acids. The CDR3 region is CASSLSGSSTDTQYF. The CDR3 bases are TGTGCCAGCAGCTTGTCCGGGTCTAGCACAGATACGCAGTATTTT.

The J gene is TRBJ2-7, the V gene TRBV5-1; 7 bases are a match to TRBD1. Germline assignment: CDR1 SGHRS and CDR2 YFSETQ. V shed 1 base, J shed 0 bases, and the junction held 1 base outside the gene matches. The CDR3 runs 14 residues. The DNA for the CDR3 is TGCGCCAGCAGCTTGTGGGACAGCTCCTACGAGCAGTACTTC. This sequence encodes CASSLWDSSYEQYF.

V gene TRBV5-6 combines with J gene TRBJ2-5, with 7 bases identical to TRBD2. The CDR3 is 13 amino acids. Unmatched junction bases numbered 1, after V lost 1 base and J lost 4 bases. Germline CDR1 reads SGHDT; CDR2 reads YYEEEE. CDR3 loop: CASSLWGGETQYF. CDR3 nucleotides: TGTGCCAGCAGCTTGTGGGGGGGAGAGACCCAGTACTTC.

The gene calls are TRBV7-8 and TRBJ2-7; 10 bases map to TRBD1. The V gene end was trimmed by 2 bases and the J gene end by 6 bases; junction bases not matched to a gene: 13. This CDR3 is 17 amino acids long. Germline V gives CDR1 SGHVS, CDR2 FQNEAQ. The CDR3 reads CASSLRNTGTGAGEQYF. The CDR3 nucleotides read TGTGCCAGCAGCTTACGAAACACCGGGACAGGGGCCGGCGAGCAGTACTTC.

This clone was seen only a few times. This chain connects TRBV21-1 to TRBJ1-6; the table's D call, TRBD1, was not checked against the DNA. TRBV21-1 is noted as a pseudogene. The CDR3 is made up of 16 amino acids. The CDR3 region is CASSKSTGGYNSPLNF. The CDR3 region has the DNA TGTGCCAGCAGCAAGTCTACAGGGGGTTATAATTCACCCCTCAACTTT.

Details on this clone: One end of the junction fails to match germline, which may point to a read error. The V gene is TRBV25-1, the J gene TRBJ1-2; 7 bases line up with TRBD1. CDR3 length: 13 residues. The germline V gene encodes CDR1 MGHDK and CDR2 SYGVNS. CDR3 in DNA: TGTGCCAGCAGTCGACAGGGACAAAATGGCTACCCCTTC. This translates into CASSRQGQNGYPF.

The V and J genes are TRBV10-3 and TRBJ2-5, with TRBD2 as a possible D gene (6 bases). Matching the DNA end better, TRBJ2-7 makes the J call doubtful. The V gene's germline CDR1 is ENHRY and CDR2 SYGVKD. The CDR3 length is 13 residues. CDR3 DNA sequence: TGTGCCGTCGGGCTTGGGGGGACCTACGAGCAGTACTTC. Protein: CAVGLGGTYEQYF.

The V call is TRBV18, the J call TRBJ2-5; possible D gene TRBD1, 5 bases. The CDR3 is 14 residues long. Germline V CDR1 and CDR2: KGHSH, LQKENI. V was trimmed by 3 bases and J by 2 bases, leaving 10 bases between them. CDR3 amino acids: CASSPLDSQETQYF. CDR3 nucleotide sequence: TGTGCCAGCTCACCCCTAGACAGTCAAGAGACCCAGTACTTC.

As for this clone: One end of the junction fails to match germline, which may point to a read error. The rearrangement uses TRBV7-9 and TRBJ1-1, with TRBD1 matching over 8 bases. The CDR3 length is 17 residues. CDR1 and CDR2 (germline): SEHNR, FQNEAQ (reference sequence). The CDR3 protein is CSSSHNLLTGENTEAFF. CDR3 nucleotides: TGTTCCAGCAGCCATAACTTATTGACAGGGGAGAACACTGAAGCTTTCTTT.

The J gene is TRBJ1-2, the V gene TRBV7-9; D is ambiguous. CDR3 length equals 10 residues. Looked up from germline, CDR1 is SEHNR and CDR2 is FQNEAQ (reference sequence). V lost 5 bases to trimming and J lost 5 bases, with 3 bases between them. Here the CDR3 DNA reads TGTGCCAGCAGCCAATATGGCTACACCTTC. Encoded protein: CASSQYGYTF.

This clone has only a few counts. The rearrangement links TRBV19 to TRBJ1-1, with TRBD1 matching 7 bases. CDR3 length equals 15 residues. The junction had 3 bases not matched to a gene; V was cut back by 1 base and J by 1 base. Germline-derived CDR1 and CDR2 are LNHDA and SQIVND (reference sequence). The CDR3 reads CASSIGGQPNTEAFF. The CDR3 DNA follows: TGTGCCAGTAGTATAGGGGGACAGCCGAACACTGAAGCTTTCTTT.

This clone was seen a few times. V and J are TRBV7-3 and TRBJ2-1, with TRBD2 matching over 10 bases. V gave up 4 bases and J gave up 6 bases; unmatched junction bases: 6. The CDR3 sequence is 15 residues long. CDR1 and CDR2 from the germline V gene are SGHTA and FQGTGA. This CDR3 reads CASSSTSGLGNEQFF. Here the CDR3 DNA reads TGTGCCAGCAGCTCGACTAGCGGGCTTGGCAATGAGCAGTTCTTC. The whole variable domain, remainder taken from reference TRBV7-3 and TRBJ2-1, is GAGVSQTPSNKVTEKGKYVELRCDPISGHTALYWYRQSLGQGPEFLIYFQGTGAADDSGLPNDRFFAVRPEGSVSTLKIQRTERGDSAVYLCASSSTSGLGNEQFFGPGTRLTVL.

This clone was seen only a few times. The chain carries TRBV5-6 and TRBJ2-5, with a weak D call TRBD1 (6 bases). The CDR3 is made up of 16 amino acids. Germline V CDR1 and CDR2: SGHDT, YYEEEE. Trimming removed 0 bases at V and 5 bases at J, with 17 bases between. CDR3 coding DNA: TGTGCCAGCAGCTTGGGGTCGACTTACCAGGGGGAGACCCAGTACTTC. It yields the protein CASSLGSTYQGETQYF. Variable domain in full (rest from reference TRBV5-6 and TRBJ2-5): DAGVTQSPTHLIKTRGQQVTLRCSPKSGHDTVSWYQQALGQGPQFIFQYYEEEERQRGNFPDRFSGHQFPNYSSELNVNALLLGDSALYLCASSLGSTYQGETQYFGPGTRLLVL.

This rearrangement joins TRBV4-1 to TRBJ2-1; a weak D match, TRBD1 (8 bases). V lost 4 bases to trimming and J lost 12 bases, with 22 bases between them. The germline gives CDR1 MGHRA, CDR2 YSYEKL. The CDR3 length is 15 residues. The CDR3 here is CASSLGTGLDWAQFF. CDR3 in DNA: TGCGCCAGCAGCCTTGGGACAGGACTAGACTGGGCGCAGTTCTTC.

The chain links TRBV7-9 to TRBJ1-2; D gene uncertain. This CDR3 spans 13 amino acids. Trimming removed 1 base at V and 6 bases at J, with 9 bases between. CDR1 is SEHNR and CDR2 is FQNEAQ in the germline V gene (reference sequence). This CDR3 is CASSLVPADGYTF. In nucleotides, the CDR3 is TGTGCCAGCAGCTTAGTTCCGGCGGATGGCTACACCTTC. The whole variable domain, filled in from reference TRBV7-9 and TRBJ1-2, reads DTGVSQNPRHKITKRGQNVTFRCDPISEHNRLYWYRQTLGQGPEFLTYFQNEAQLEKSRLLSDRFSAERPKGSFSTLEIQRTEQGDSAMYLCASSLVPADGYTFGSGTRLTVV.

This clone was detected once. V gene TRBV9 combines with J gene TRBJ2-2; TRBD2 matches at 9 bases. V shed 3 bases and J 4 bases; nucleotides not matched to a gene: 10. CDR1 is SGDLS and CDR2 is YYNGEE in the germline V gene. The CDR3 runs 17 residues. The CDR3 DNA reads as TGTGCCAGCAGCGCCCCTCGCGGGGGGGCGCCCACCGGGGAGCTGTTTTTT. This gives the protein CASSAPRGGAPTGELFF.

The CDR3: CAISEFPREAGYEQYF. The CDR3 bases are TGTGCCATCAGTGAGTTTCCGCGGGAAGCCGGCTACGAGCAGTACTTC. The rearrangement uses TRBV10-3 and TRBJ2-7, with D possibly TRBD2 on 6 matching bases. V dropped 1 base and J dropped 3 bases, with 16 bases sitting between them. This CDR3 contains 16 residues. CDR1 is ENHRY, CDR2 SYGVKD, per germline.

This clone has more than one count but fewer than ten. V usage is TRBV18 and J usage is TRBJ2-3; D unclear. V was pared by 0 bases and J by 5 bases, with 12 bases between. The germline V gene has CDR1 KGHSH and CDR2 LQKENI. This CDR3 is 15 amino acids long. The CDR3 DNA is TGTGCCAGCTCACCACCTAGTACAGTGCAAGATACGCAGTATTTT. Amino acid sequence: CASSPPSTVQDTQYF.

This clone was seen a handful of times. The rearrangement links TRBV7-2 to TRBJ2-2; D possibly corresponds to TRBD1 (5 bases). Germline CDR1 reads SGHTA; CDR2 reads FQGNSA. V was clipped by 5 bases and J by 2 bases, with 15 bases between them. The length of the CDR3 is 16 residues. The CDR3 loop reads CASSPRARGNTGELFF. In nucleotides, the CDR3 is TGTGCCAGCAGCCCCCGGGCTAGGGGTAACACCGGGGAGCTGTTTTTT.

V gene TRBV4-2 combines with J gene TRBJ2-5; 7 nucleotides align to TRBD2. The DNA matches TRBJ2-7 better at its end, which makes the J call doubtful. This CDR3 contains 16 residues. The germline V gene encodes CDR1 LGHNA and CDR2 YNFKEQ. The CDR3 nucleotides are TGTGCCAGCAGCCGTGTCGGCGCTAGCGGCTCCTACGAGCAGTACTTC. Protein product: CASSRVGASGSYEQYF.

The V and J genes are TRBV5-6 and TRBJ1-2; 9 bases align to TRBD1. The V gene's germline CDR1 is SGHDT and CDR2 YYEEEE. This CDR3 comprises 13 residues. V lost 4 bases, J lost 6 bases, and 4 bases stayed unmatched. The CDR3 protein is CASSPTGGNGYTF. The CDR3 DNA reads as TGTGCCAGCAGCCCGACAGGGGGGAATGGCTACACCTTC.